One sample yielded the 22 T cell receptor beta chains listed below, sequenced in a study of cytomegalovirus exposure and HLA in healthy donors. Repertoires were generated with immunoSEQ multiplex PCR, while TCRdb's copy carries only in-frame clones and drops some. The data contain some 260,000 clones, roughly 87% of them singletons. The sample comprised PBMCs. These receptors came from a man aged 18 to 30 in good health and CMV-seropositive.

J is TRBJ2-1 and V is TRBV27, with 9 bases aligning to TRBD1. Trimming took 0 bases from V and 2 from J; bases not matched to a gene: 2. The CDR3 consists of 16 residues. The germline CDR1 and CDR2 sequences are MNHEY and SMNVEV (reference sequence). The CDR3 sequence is CASSLSRTGAYNEQFF. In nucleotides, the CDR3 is TGTGCCAGCAGTTTATCGAGGACAGGGGCCTACAATGAGCAGTTCTTC.

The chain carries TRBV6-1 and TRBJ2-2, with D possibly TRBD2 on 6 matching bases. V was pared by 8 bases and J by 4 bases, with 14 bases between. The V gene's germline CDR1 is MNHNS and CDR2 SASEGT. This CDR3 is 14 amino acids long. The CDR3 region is CASHSGDATGELFF. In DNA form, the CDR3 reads TGTGCCAGCCACTCGGGAGATGCCACCGGGGAGCTGTTTTTT.

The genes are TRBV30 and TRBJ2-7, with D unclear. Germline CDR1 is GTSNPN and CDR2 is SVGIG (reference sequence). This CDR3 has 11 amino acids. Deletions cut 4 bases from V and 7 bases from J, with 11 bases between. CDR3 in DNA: TGTGCCTGGACAGGATTGGGGGAGCAGTACTTC. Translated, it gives CAWTGLGEQYF.

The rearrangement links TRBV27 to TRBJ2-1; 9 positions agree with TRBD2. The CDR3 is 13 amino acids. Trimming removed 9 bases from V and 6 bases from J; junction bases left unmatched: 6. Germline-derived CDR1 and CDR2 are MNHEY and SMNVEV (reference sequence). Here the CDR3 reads CASSSGSVNEQFF. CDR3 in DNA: TGTGCCAGTAGTAGCGGGAGTGTCAATGAGCAGTTCTTC.

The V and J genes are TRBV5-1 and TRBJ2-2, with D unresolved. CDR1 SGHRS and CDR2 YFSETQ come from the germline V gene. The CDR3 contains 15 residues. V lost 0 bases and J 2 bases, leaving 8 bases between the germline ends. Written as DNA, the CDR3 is TGCGCCAGCAGCTTGGAAGGACGCAACACCGGGGAGCTGTTTTTT. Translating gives CASSLEGRNTGELFF.

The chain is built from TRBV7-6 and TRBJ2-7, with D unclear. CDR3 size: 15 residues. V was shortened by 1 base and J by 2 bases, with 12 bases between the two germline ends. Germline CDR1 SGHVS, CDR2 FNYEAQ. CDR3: CASSLEGQPTYEQYF. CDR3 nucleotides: TGTGCCAGCAGCTTAGAGGGCCAGCCAACCTACGAGCAGTACTTC.

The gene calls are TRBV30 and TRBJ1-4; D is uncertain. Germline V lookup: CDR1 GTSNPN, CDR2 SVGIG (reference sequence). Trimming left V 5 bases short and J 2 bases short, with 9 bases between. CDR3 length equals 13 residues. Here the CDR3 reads CAWRIFTNEKLFF. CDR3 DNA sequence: TGTGCCTGGCGGATATTCACTAATGAAAAACTGTTTTTT.

CDR3 nucleotide sequence: TGTGCCAGCAGCCCGGGAGGGACTGAAGAGACCCAGTACTTC. Encoded protein: CASSPGGTEETQYF. The rearrangement uses TRBV5-4 and TRBJ2-5, with 8 bases lining up with TRBD2. The CDR3 is 14 amino acids. V was clipped by 4 bases and J by 3 bases; unmatched bases: 5. CDR1 is SGHNT, CDR2 YYREEE, per germline (reference sequence).

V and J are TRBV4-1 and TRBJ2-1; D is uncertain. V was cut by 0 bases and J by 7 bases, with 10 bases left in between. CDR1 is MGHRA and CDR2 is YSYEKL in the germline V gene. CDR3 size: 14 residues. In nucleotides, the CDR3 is TGCGCCAGCAGCCAAGATCGCCTACCAAATGAGCAGTTCTTC. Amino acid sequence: CASSQDRLPNEQFF.

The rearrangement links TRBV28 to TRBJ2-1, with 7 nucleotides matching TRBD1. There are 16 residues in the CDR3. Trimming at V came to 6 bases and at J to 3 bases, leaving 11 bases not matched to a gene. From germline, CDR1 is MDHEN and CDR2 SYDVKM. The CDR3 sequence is CASSPYRGPLYNEQFF. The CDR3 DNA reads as TGTGCCAGCAGCCCCTACAGGGGTCCCCTCTACAATGAGCAGTTCTTC.

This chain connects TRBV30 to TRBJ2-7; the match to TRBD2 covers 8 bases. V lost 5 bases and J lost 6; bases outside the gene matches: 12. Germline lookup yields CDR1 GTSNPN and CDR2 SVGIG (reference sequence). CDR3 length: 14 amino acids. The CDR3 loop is CAWSIAAGVVEQYF. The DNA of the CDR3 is TGTGCCTGGTCAATAGCAGCGGGAGTTGTCGAGCAGTACTTC.

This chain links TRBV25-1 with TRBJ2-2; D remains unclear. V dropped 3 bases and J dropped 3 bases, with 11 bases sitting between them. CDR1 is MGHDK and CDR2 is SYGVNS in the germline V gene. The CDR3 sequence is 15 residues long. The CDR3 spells CASSDSKQDTGELFF. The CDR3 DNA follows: TGTGCCAGCAGTGACAGTAAGCAGGACACCGGGGAGCTGTTTTTT.

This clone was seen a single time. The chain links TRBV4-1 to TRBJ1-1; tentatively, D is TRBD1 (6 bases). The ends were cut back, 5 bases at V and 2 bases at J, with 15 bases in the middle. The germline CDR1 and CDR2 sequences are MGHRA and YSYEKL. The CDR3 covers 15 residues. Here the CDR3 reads CASSSPRGLNTEAFF. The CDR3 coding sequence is TGCGCCAGCAGCTCACCCAGGGGTTTAAACACTGAAGCTTTCTTT.

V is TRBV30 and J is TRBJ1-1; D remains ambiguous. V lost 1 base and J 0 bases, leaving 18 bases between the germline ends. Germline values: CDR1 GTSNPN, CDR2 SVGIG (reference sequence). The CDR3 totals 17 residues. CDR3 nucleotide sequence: TGTGCCTGGAGTGCTCCAATAGGGAGAATTATGAACACTGAAGCTTTCTTT. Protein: CAWSAPIGRIMNTEAFF.

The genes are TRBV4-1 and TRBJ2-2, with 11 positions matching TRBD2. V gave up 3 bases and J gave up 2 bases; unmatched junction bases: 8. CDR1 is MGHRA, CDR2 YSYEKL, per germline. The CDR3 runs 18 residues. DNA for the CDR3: TGCGCCAGCAGCCAGGACTCGGGACTAGCGGCTAACACCGGGGAGCTGTTTTTT. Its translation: CASSQDSGLAANTGELFF.

CDR3 residues: CASRQGGGDTQYF. CDR3 nucleotides: TGTGCCAGCAGACAAGGCGGGGGGGATACGCAGTATTTT. This chain joins TRBV6-1 and TRBJ2-3, with 8 positions matching TRBD2. The CDR3 extends over 13 amino acids. Trimming took 6 bases from V and 6 from J; bases not matched to a gene: 5. CDR1 is MNHNS and CDR2 is SASEGT in the germline V gene.

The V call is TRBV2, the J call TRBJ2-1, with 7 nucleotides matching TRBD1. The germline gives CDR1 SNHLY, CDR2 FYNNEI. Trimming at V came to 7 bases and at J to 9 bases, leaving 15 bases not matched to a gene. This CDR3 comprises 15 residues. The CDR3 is CASNLGGEGSGEQFF. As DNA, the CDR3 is TGTGCCAGCAACCTAGGGGGCGAGGGGTCGGGTGAGCAGTTCTTC.

The CDR3, as DNA: TGTGCCAGCAGTGAAGGGGTGGGAGGGGTATTGTCGGCCCAGCATTTT. Translated: CASSEGVGGVLSAQHF. The rearrangement joins TRBV6-1 to TRBJ1-5, with D possibly being TRBD1 (5 bases). The ends were cut back, 1 base at V and 11 bases at J, with 21 bases in the middle. The CDR3 loop spans 16 amino acids. Germline assignment: CDR1 MNHNS and CDR2 SASEGT.

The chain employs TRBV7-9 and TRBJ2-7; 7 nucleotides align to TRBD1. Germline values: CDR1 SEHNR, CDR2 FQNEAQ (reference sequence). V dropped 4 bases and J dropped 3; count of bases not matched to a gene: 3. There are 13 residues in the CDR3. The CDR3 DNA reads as TGTGCCAGCAGCTGGGGACAGAGCTACGAGCAGTACTTC. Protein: CASSWGQSYEQYF.

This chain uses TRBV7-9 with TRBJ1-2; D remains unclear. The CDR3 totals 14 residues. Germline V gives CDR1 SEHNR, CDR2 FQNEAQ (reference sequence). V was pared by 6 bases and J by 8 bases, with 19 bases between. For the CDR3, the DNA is TGTGCCAGCAGTCTTAACGGGCAGACAAAGGGCTACACCTTC. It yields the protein CASSLNGQTKGYTF.

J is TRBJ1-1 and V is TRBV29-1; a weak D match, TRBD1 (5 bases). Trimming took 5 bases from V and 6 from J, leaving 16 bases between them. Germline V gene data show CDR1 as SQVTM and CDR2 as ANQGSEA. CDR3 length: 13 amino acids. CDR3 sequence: CSVKGRLGPEAFF. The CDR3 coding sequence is TGCAGCGTTAAGGGACGGCTAGGGCCTGAAGCTTTCTTT.

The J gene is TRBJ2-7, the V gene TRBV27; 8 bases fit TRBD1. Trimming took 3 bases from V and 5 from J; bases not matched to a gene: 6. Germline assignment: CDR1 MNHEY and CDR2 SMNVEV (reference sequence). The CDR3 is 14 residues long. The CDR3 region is CASSFNPGGHEQYF. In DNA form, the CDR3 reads TGTGCCAGCAGTTTTAATCCAGGGGGCCACGAGCAGTACTTC.